Listed here are 10 T cell receptor beta chains from one sample, sequenced in a study of T cell responses to AZD1222 COVID-19 vaccine. The protocol was immunoSEQ multiplex PCR, while the TCRdb copy is restricted to in-frame clones and leaves out a portion. The table has about 150,000 clones, roughly nine tenths seen once. Here the sequenced sample was peripheral blood, taken on day 0 of AZD1222 vaccination. The receptors here all came from an adult in good health.

This rearrangement joins TRBV7-3 to TRBJ1-5; the match to TRBD1 covers 7 bases. Germline V gives CDR1 SGHTA, CDR2 FQGTGA. V dropped 5 bases and J dropped 0; count of bases not matched to a gene: 4. The CDR3 covers 15 residues. CDR3 sequence reads: CASSAGTASNQPQHF. CDR3 in DNA: TGTGCCAGCAGCGCCGGGACAGCTAGCAATCAGCCCCAGCATTTT.

This chain links TRBV25-1 with TRBJ1-1, with D possibly being TRBD1 (5 bases). CDR3 length: 14 residues. Looked up from germline, CDR1 is MGHDK and CDR2 is SYGVNS. The ends were cut back, 6 bases at V and 1 base at J, with 12 bases in the middle. The CDR3 DNA reads TGTGCCAGCAGGTGGGGGTCGGAGAACACTGAAGCTTTCTTT. Amino acids: CASRWGSENTEAFF.

The chain links TRBV4-3 to TRBJ2-5, with D unresolved. Germline V gene sequence: CDR1 LGHNA, CDR2 YSLEER. The germline V and J ends were trimmed by 3 bases and 4 bases, with 12 bases remaining between them. The CDR3 length is 14 residues. CDR3: CASSHVPLGETQYF. Written as DNA, the CDR3 is TGCGCCAGCAGCCACGTCCCCCTGGGAGAGACCCAGTACTTC.

The V gene is TRBV4-3, the J gene TRBJ1-2; 9 nucleotides agree with TRBD1. CDR3 length equals 13 residues. Germline V gene data show CDR1 as LGHNA and CDR2 as YSLEER. V trimming: 5 bases; J trimming: 8 bases; junction bases outside the gene matches: 6. The CDR3 DNA reads TGCGCCAGCAGCTTAAACAGGGGGCACGGCTACACCTTC. Encoded protein: CASSLNRGHGYTF.

The V gene is TRBV5-6, the J gene TRBJ1-2, with TRBD1 matching over 7 bases. From germline, CDR1 is SGHDT and CDR2 YYEEEE. The junction had 8 bases not matched to a gene; V was cut back by 2 bases and J by 4 bases. This CDR3 has 15 amino acids. CDR3 amino acids: CASSFDRVRIYGYTF. CDR3 nucleotide sequence: TGTGCCAGCAGCTTTGACAGGGTCAGGATCTATGGCTACACCTTC.

About this clone: The germline gene is not matched at one end of the junction; a read error may be the cause. The CDR3 loop is CASSRIWVGHNEQFF. CDR3 nucleotides: TGTGCCAGTAGTAGGATTTGGGTCGGGCACAACGAGCAGTTCTTC. The V call is TRBV19, the J call TRBJ2-1; D ambiguous. This CDR3 contains 15 residues. CDR1 LNHDA and CDR2 SQIVND come from the germline V gene (reference sequence).

The V and J genes are TRBV18 and TRBJ2-5, with no clear D. The CDR3 extends over 13 amino acids. V lost 3 bases and J 5 bases, leaving 10 bases between the germline ends. The germline gives CDR1 KGHSH, CDR2 LQKENI. The CDR3 protein is CASSPGGRETQYF. CDR3 nucleotides: TGTGCCAGCTCACCGGGCGGCCGGGAGACCCAGTACTTC.

This clone was counted a single time. V gene TRBV5-5 combines with J gene TRBJ2-1; tentatively, D is TRBD2 (6 bases). The CDR3 is 13 residues long. V was pared by 0 bases and J by 10 bases, with 11 bases between. Germline V gene lookup returns CDR1 SGHKS and CDR2 YYEKEE (reference sequence). This CDR3 is CASSLALAGEQFF. The CDR3 bases are TGTGCCAGCAGCTTGGCTCTGGCGGGGGAGCAGTTCTTC.

CDR3 amino acids: CASSPVGVPYEQYF. The CDR3 DNA reads as TGTGCCAGCAGCCCCGTAGGGGTTCCCTACGAGCAGTACTTC. The chain carries TRBV28 and TRBJ2-7; D is perhaps TRBD1 (5 bases). Germline CDR1 reads MDHEN; CDR2 reads SYDVKM. Trimming took off 6 bases at V and 2 bases at J, with 14 bases between the two ends. The CDR3 consists of 14 residues.

This chain joins TRBV7-2 and TRBJ2-3; TRBD2 agrees at 8 bases. CDR1 and CDR2 from the germline V gene are SGHTA and FQGNSA. CDR3 length: 14 residues. Unmatched junction bases numbered 3, after V lost 4 bases and J lost 3 bases. The CDR3 coding sequence is TGTGCCAGCAGCTCTGGGACTAGTACAGATACGCAGTATTTT. Translating it yields CASSSGTSTDTQYF. Using reference TRBV7-2 and TRBJ2-3 for the parts outside the CDR3, the full variable domain is GAGVSQSPSNKVTEKGKDVELRCDPISGHTALYWYRQSLGQGLEFLIYFQGNSAPDKSGLPSDRFSAERTGGSVSTLTIQRTQQEDSAVYLCASSSGTSTDTQYFGPGTRLTVL.